This T cell receptor beta chain was recorded in a study of identical twins (dated by TCRdb to the mid-2010s). Regarding the complete study: TCR alpha and beta repertoires from monozygotic twins, unrelated adults of various ages and cord blood were deep-sequenced to test whether fetal clonotypes persist. Replicate twin experiments were performed at different times using different library preparation protocols to rule out contamination.

What the work shows at the level of the full study, not this receptor alone: The excess sharing between twins in beta out-of-frame sequences was weaker because fewer shared sequences reduced the signal-to-noise ratio. Because the same donors could not be followed over many years, conclusions were based on cross-sectional statistical analysis. In monozygotic twins, recombination models systematically underestimated out-of-frame TCR alpha sharing, but the models matched the sharing seen between unrelated individuals. Abundant cord blood beta clonotypes carried fewer insertions; young adult naive repertoires showed a weaker similar trend, while memory repertoires showed none. Invariant T cells such as MAIT and iNKT could partly confound zero-insertion analyses, though diverse VJ usage argued against this for most clonotypes. Out-of-frame TCR alpha sequences shared between twins showed an excess of low generation-probability sequences compared with coincidental sharing between unrelated individuals.

All donors were healthy Caucasians. Three pairs of female monozygotic twins, all aged about 18 to 30 years, were included in the twin cohort. The RNA used for TCR libraries was isolated from peripheral blood mononuclear cells. The protocol used for the library was 5' RACE. Sequencing used an Illumina HiSeq 2000. A universal primer binding site was introduced by template switching, and a unique molecular identifier was present in the final cDNA, enabling accurate counting of TCR cDNA molecules. First-strand cDNA for TCR alpha and beta chains was synthesized from specific primers in the conserved constant-segment region. Each cDNA library was double barcoded, with a SMART-Mk sample barcode plus Illumina barcodes, to control for contamination. TruSeq adapter sequences along with Illumina sample barcodes were introduced in two successive PCR steps. The Illumina HiSeq platform was used with custom primers to sequence TCR alpha and beta cDNA libraries. For the original study's pipeline: MiGEC processed the raw reads to extract unique molecular identifiers, while MiXCR was used to determine the CDR3 positions. For each individual, recombination models were inferred using an EM algorithm with the repgenHMM and IGoR tools. Shared clonotype analysis was performed with the tcR package in R, normalizing sharing by the product of cloneset sizes. To study raw recombination without the effects of thymic and clonal selection, out-of-frame nonproductive sequences were analyzed. TCRdb handled the public reads itself, with Q25 trimming in fastp and clone calling in MiXCR, and kept productive beta chains. Each CDR3 protein gets just one entry, which takes the most common genes and DNA from the rows behind it. The V and J calls come from TCRdb's annotation, not from the publication. In this sample the table shows approximately 680,000 distinct CDR3 sequences, just over 7% of which occur a single time. The ten largest clonotypes hold roughly 1.6% of the sample.

Counted from cysteine to phenylalanine, this CDR3 has 13 amino acids. Solely the CDR3 DNA is kept, with 39 bases framed from the first base. Looking up the germline V gene yields CDR1 SQVTM and CDR2 ANQGSEA. V lost 4 bases and J lost 2 bases; the stretch between them is 11 bases long. A word on this clonotype: Which antigen it targets is not known. No base quality values were provided; no much bigger clone lies one nucleotide off.

The sample was also reused in another study, on yellow fever vaccine responses in identical twins. Looking at the second paper: The T cell response to vaccination in identical twins was reported by the authors to appear partly convergent and partly personalized. Focusing on identical twins, the study followed the T cell clones that responded to the vaccine, and did so with precision.

The origin of this receptor is a woman in her late teens or twenties in good health. The rearranged segments are TRBV29-1 and TRBJ2-5, with no confident D gene call. The sequenced material came from PBMCs. The bases are TGCAGCGTTGTGAGATCCCCACAAGAGACCCAGTACTTC. This gives the protein CSVVRSPQETQYF.